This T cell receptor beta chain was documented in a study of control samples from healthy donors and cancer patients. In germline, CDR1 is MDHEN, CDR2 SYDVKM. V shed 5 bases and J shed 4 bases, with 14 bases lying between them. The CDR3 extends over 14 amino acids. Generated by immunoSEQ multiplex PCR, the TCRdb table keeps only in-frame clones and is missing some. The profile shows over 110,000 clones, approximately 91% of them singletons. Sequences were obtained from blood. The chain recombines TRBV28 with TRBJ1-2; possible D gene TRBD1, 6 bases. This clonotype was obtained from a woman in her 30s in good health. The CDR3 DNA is TGTGCCAGCAGTCCCTACAGGGTAGGCTATGGCTACACCTTC. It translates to CASSPYRVGYGYTF.